What follows are 15 T cell receptor beta chains derived from one specimen sequenced in a study of T cells in localized non-small cell lung cancer. The protocol was immunoSEQ multiplex PCR, while the TCRdb copy is restricted to in-frame clones and leaves out a portion. In the table there are around 140,000 clones, around 89% of which are singletons. The starting material was peripheral blood, obtained before any cancer treatment. The receptors shown here come from a female donor over 55 with stage I lung adenocarcinoma.

The chain combines TRBV16 with TRBJ2-5, with TRBD2 as a possible D gene (7 bases). The CDR3 runs to 16 residues. Germline V lookup: CDR1 KGHSY, CDR2 FQNENV. V was pared by 0 bases and J by 3 bases, with 14 bases between. CDR3 coding DNA: TGTGCCAGCAGCCAATCATCGGGGGGCGGAAAAGAGACCCAGTACTTC. It specifies CASSQSSGGGKETQYF.

The chain has TRBV5-1 and TRBJ2-3, with 9 nucleotides matching TRBD2. Germline CDR1 is SGHRS and CDR2 is YFSETQ. This CDR3 is built from 15 residues. J was trimmed by 2 bases and V by 2 bases; bases with no gene match: 3. This chain's CDR3 is CASSFSGSNTDTQYF. The CDR3 DNA reads TGCGCCAGCAGCTTTAGCGGGAGTAACACAGATACGCAGTATTTT.

Turning to this clone: Other nucleotide sequences in the sample specify the same CDR3. The J gene is TRBJ2-3, the V gene TRBV9, with D maybe TRBD2 (6 bases). Germline values: CDR1 SGDLS, CDR2 YYNGEE. The CDR3 has 14 amino acids. Trimming cost V 4 bases and J 1 base, with 10 bases left between them. DNA for the CDR3: TGTGCCAGCAGCCCATCGGGGGGCACAGATACGCAGTATTTT. Protein: CASSPSGGTDTQYF. Full variable domain (remainder filled in from reference TRBV9 and TRBJ2-3): DSGVTQTPKHLITATGQRVTLRCSPRSGDLSVYWYQQSLDQGLQFLIQYYNGEERAKGNILERFSAQQFPDLHSELNLSSLELGDSALYFCASSPSGGTDTQYFGPGTRLTVL.

The V call is TRBV4-1, the J call TRBJ1-4, with unresolved D. The CDR3 is 16 residues long. Germline V lookup: CDR1 MGHRA, CDR2 YSYEKL. Trimming left V 3 bases short and J 7 bases short, with 18 bases between. In nucleotides, the CDR3 is TGCGCCAGCAGCCAGGGTACCTCCAAATCAGGTGAAAAACTGTTTTTT. It encodes CASSQGTSKSGEKLFF.

This clone showed up just once. For the CDR3, the DNA is TGTGCCAGCAGCCCAAGAGTTCTAGCGGGAGAGGGGGCAGATACGCAGTATTTT. Its translation: CASSPRVLAGEGADTQYF. The chain has TRBV25-1 and TRBJ2-3; 10 positions match TRBD2. The V and J ends lost 6 bases and 4 bases, in that order; junction bases with no gene match: 16. The germline gives CDR1 MGHDK, CDR2 SYGVNS. This CDR3 spans 18 amino acids.

The gene calls are TRBV5-1 and TRBJ2-3; perhaps TRBD1 as D (6 bases). Trimming left V 2 bases short and J 2 bases short, with 9 bases between. The CDR3 length is 14 residues. CDR1 is SGHRS, CDR2 YFSETQ, per germline. The CDR3 loop is CASSFGDTTDTQYF. Written as DNA, the CDR3 is TGCGCCAGCAGCTTCGGGGACACCACAGATACGCAGTATTTT.

J is TRBJ2-2 and V is TRBV9; TRBD2 matches at 14 bases. This CDR3 is 19 amino acids long. CDR1 SGDLS and CDR2 YYNGEE come from the germline V gene. The J segment lost 2 bases and the V segment lost 0 bases, leaving 6 bases of the junction unmatched. CDR3 bases: TGTGCCAGCAGCGTAGCGGGGACTAGCGGGAGCCCAAACACCGGGGAGCTGTTTTTT. Protein: CASSVAGTSGSPNTGELFF.

This rearrangement joins TRBV29-1 to TRBJ2-4; D is undetermined. The CDR3 has 13 residues. With 4 bases removed from V and 1 base from J, the gap between germline ends came to 8 bases. Germline CDR1 SQVTM, CDR2 ANQGSEA. The CDR3 nucleotides are TGCAGCGTTGTGAACGCGGCCAAAAACATTCAGTACTTC. It codes for CSVVNAAKNIQYF.

The chain employs TRBV12-5 and TRBJ2-1, with a possible D match to TRBD2 (6 bases). Germline V lookup: CDR1 LGHNT, CDR2 FRNRAP. CDR3 length: 13 residues. Trimming left V 9 bases short and J 9 bases short, with 18 bases between. The CDR3 here is CASASRDGSEQFF. The CDR3 region has the DNA TGTGCTAGCGCGTCCAGGGACGGGAGTGAGCAGTTCTTC. The full variable domain, its missing parts supplied by reference TRBV12-5 and TRBJ2-1, is DARVTQTPRHKVTEMGQEVTMRCQPILGHNTVFWYRQTMMQGLELLAYFRNRAPLDDSGMPKDRFSAEMPDATLATLKIQPSEPRDSAVYFCASASRDGSEQFFGPGTRLTVL.

The chain employs TRBV9 and TRBJ1-3; 7 bases are shared with TRBD1. This CDR3 region has 16 residues. Unmatched junction bases numbered 10, after V lost 3 bases and J lost 4 bases. Germline assignment: CDR1 SGDLS and CDR2 YYNGEE. CDR3 amino acids: CASSETGTVGGNTIYF. DNA of the CDR3: TGTGCCAGCAGCGAGACCGGGACAGTCGGGGGAAACACCATATATTTT.

The chain is built from TRBV14 and TRBJ1-2; 7 nucleotides match TRBD1. The V gene end was trimmed by 1 base and the J gene end by 4 bases; junction bases not matched to a gene: 3. Per the germline V gene, CDR1 is SGHDN and CDR2 is FVKESK. The CDR3 sequence is 14 residues long. For the CDR3, the DNA is TGTGCCAGCAGCCAAGGCGACAGGGTCTATGGCTACACCTTC. Its protein is CASSQGDRVYGYTF.

J is TRBJ2-2 and V is TRBV28; tentatively, D is TRBD1 (6 bases). The V gene lost 1 base and the J gene lost 1 base, with 19 bases spanning the gap. The V gene's germline CDR1 is MDHEN and CDR2 SYDVKM. This CDR3 spans 19 amino acids. Here the CDR3 reads CASSLLGIRRGGNTGELFF. The DNA of the CDR3 is TGTGCCAGCAGTTTATTAGGGATCAGGAGAGGGGGGAACACCGGGGAGCTGTTTTTT.

In its sample, this clone was seen a few times. The V gene is TRBV15, the J gene TRBJ1-5; D remains ambiguous. Germline CDR1 LNHNV, CDR2 YYDKDF (reference sequence). V lost 3 bases and J 5 bases, leaving 14 bases between the germline ends. The CDR3 sequence is 15 residues long. The CDR3 nucleotides read TGTGCCACCAGCAGGGGCTTGGGAACTGATCAGCCCCAGCATTTT. As protein: CATSRGLGTDQPQHF.

The J gene is TRBJ2-7, the V gene TRBV5-1; 7 nucleotides line up with TRBD1. Losses at the gene ends were 3 bases for V and 3 bases for J; bases not matched to a gene: 3. CDR1 is SGHRS, CDR2 YFSETQ, per germline. The CDR3 loop spans 13 amino acids. The CDR3 sequence: CASSSGQLYEQYF. The CDR3 DNA sequence: TGCGCCAGCAGCTCGGGACAGCTCTACGAGCAGTACTTC.

J is TRBJ1-1 and V is TRBV29-1; D might be TRBD1 (5 bases). V dropped 6 bases and J dropped 8 bases, with 10 bases sitting between them. CDR3 length: 10 residues. Germline V gene data show CDR1 as SQVTM and CDR2 as ANQGSEA. The CDR3 DNA sequence: TGCAGCGTAACGCAGGGCGAAGCTTTCTTT. Its protein product is CSVTQGEAFF.